Below, 2 T cell receptor beta chains from the same sample are listed, as sequenced in a study of molecular identifiers for immune sequencing clone quantification. Each CDR3 protein is one row after TCRdb ran MiXCR on the PCR reads. The sample carries about 100,000 distinct CDR3 sequences, roughly 34% recorded once. Sequencing was performed on naive CD8+ T cells from blood, with Jurkat cell RNA spiked in. Subset noted: FACS-sorted CD8+CD4-CCR7+CD45RA+ naive T cells. Receptor source: a human donor in good health. Some libraries in this study had Jurkat cell RNA spiked in.

The chain uses TRBV12-3 or TRBV12-4 and TRBJ2-3; no reliable D call. The CDR3 totals 15 residues. V lost 5 bases, J lost 2 bases, and 14 bases lay in between. CDR3 loop: CASSPETPTTDTQYF. The CDR3 nucleotides are TGTGCCAGCAGTCCCGAGACACCTACCACAGATACGCAGTATTTT.

This clonotype turned up a few times. V is TRBV9 and J is TRBJ2-1, with 11 bases matching TRBD2. Trimming cost V 3 bases and J 4 bases; bases outside gene matches: 6. Germline V gene sequence: CDR1 SGDLS, CDR2 YYNGEE. The CDR3 is 16 residues long. The CDR3 nucleotides read TGTGCCAGCAGCGGAACCGGGACTAGCGGTTACAATGAGCAGTTCTTC. It codes for CASSGTGTSGYNEQFF.